This entry lists 27 T cell receptor beta chains sequenced from one sample in a study of blood T cell repertoires in COVID-19. Data came from immunoSEQ multiplex PCR; TCRdb stores just in-frame clones and leaves some out. The sample includes 160,000 or so clones, around three quarters of them seen just once. Sequencing used peripheral blood. The receptors derive from a man in his 70s with active or convalescent COVID-19.

This chain uses TRBV5-6 with TRBJ2-7; 10 bases align to TRBD2. Unmatched junction bases numbered 9, after V lost 2 bases and J lost 7 bases. The CDR3 spans 15 residues. Germline CDR1 and CDR2: SGHDT and YYEEEE. The CDR3 region is CASSFPSGGAWEQYF. For the CDR3, the DNA is TGTGCCAGCAGCTTCCCCAGCGGGGGGGCGTGGGAGCAGTACTTC.

The CDR3 coding sequence is TGTGCCAGCAGCCAATCCCTGAACACTGAAGCTTTCTTT. This gives the protein CASSQSLNTEAFF. The gene calls are TRBV7-2 and TRBJ1-1; no clear D. V was trimmed by 5 bases and J by 0 bases, leaving 7 bases between them. The CDR3 is 13 residues long. Germline V gives CDR1 SGHTA, CDR2 FQGNSA.

This clone has only a few counts. V gene TRBV27 combines with J gene TRBJ2-1, with D possibly being TRBD2 (7 bases). CDR3 length: 17 residues. Germline assignment: CDR1 MNHEY and CDR2 SMNVEV (reference sequence). The V gene lost 5 bases and the J gene lost 0 bases, with 17 bases spanning the gap. The CDR3 spells CASSRSGGPRSYNEQFF. The CDR3 DNA reads TGTGCCAGCAGTCGCTCCGGGGGGCCCCGCTCCTACAATGAGCAGTTCTTC.

The chain couples TRBV20-1 to TRBJ1-5; TRBD1 might be the D (5 bases). Per the germline V gene, CDR1 is DFQATT and CDR2 is SNEGSKA (reference sequence). V lost 3 bases and J 4 bases, leaving 22 bases between the germline ends. The CDR3 has 17 amino acids. CDR3 DNA sequence: TGCAGTGCTAGTGGGGCGCCTCATACCCCCCGTAATCAGCCCCAGCATTTT. It is translated as CSASGAPHTPRNQPQHF.

The chain uses TRBV7-3 and TRBJ1-1; 10 nucleotides align to TRBD1. With V trimmed by 5 bases and J by 5 bases, 8 bases remained unmatched. Germline V gene lookup returns CDR1 SGHTA and CDR2 FQGTGA. The CDR3 contains 15 residues. The CDR3, as DNA: TGTGCCAGCAGCGTATCCGGGACAGGGGATACTGAAGCTTTCTTT. Translated: CASSVSGTGDTEAFF.

This clone was detected only a few times. The chain is built from TRBV5-1 and TRBJ2-3; 7 positions match TRBD2. Losses at the gene ends were 2 bases for V and 4 bases for J; bases not matched to a gene: 4. The CDR3 loop spans 14 amino acids. CDR1 SGHRS and CDR2 YFSETQ come from the germline V gene. This CDR3 reads CASSFTSDADTQYF. The CDR3 region has the DNA TGCGCCAGCAGCTTCACTAGCGACGCAGATACGCAGTATTTT.

The CDR3 DNA is TGTGCCAGCAGCTTGACGAGGCAGGGGCAGAAACTGTTTTTT. Its protein product is CASSLTRQGQKLFF. The chain recombines TRBV7-2 with TRBJ1-4, with a possible D match to TRBD1 (6 bases). Germline-derived CDR1 and CDR2 are SGHTA and FQGNSA. This CDR3 is built from 14 residues. V was shortened by 3 bases and J by 11 bases, with 16 bases between the two germline ends.

The CDR3 DNA follows: TGTGCCAGCTCAGAACTAGCGGGAGTTACTTCCGGGGAGCTGTTTTTT. It yields the protein CASSELAGVTSGELFF. This chain uses TRBV18 with TRBJ2-2, with TRBD2 matching over 11 bases. V lost 5 bases, J lost 6 bases, and 8 bases stayed unmatched. Germline assignment: CDR1 KGHSH and CDR2 LQKENI. The CDR3 has 16 residues. Filled out from reference TRBV18 and TRBJ2-2, the complete variable domain reads NAGVMQNPRHLVRRRGQEARLRCSPMKGHSHVYWYRQLPEEGLKFMVYLQKENIIDESGMPKERFSAEFPKEGPSILRIQQVVRGDSAAYFCASSELAGVTSGELFFGEGSRLTVL.

The rearrangement uses TRBV2 and TRBJ1-2, with 7 bases identical to TRBD1. From germline, CDR1 is SNHLY and CDR2 FYNNEI. V was pared by 6 bases and J by 4 bases, with 8 bases of the junction left unmatched. CDR3 length: 14 residues. CDR3: CASRDTGDTYGYTF. As DNA, the CDR3 is TGTGCCAGCAGAGACACAGGGGATACCTATGGCTACACCTTC.

This clone appeared once. The genes are TRBV6-2 or TRBV6-3 and TRBJ2-3, with 7 bases lining up with TRBD2. Per germline, CDR1 MNHEY and CDR2 SVGEGT. The CDR3 has 15 amino acids. With V trimmed by 2 bases and J by 3 bases, 5 bases remained unmatched. The CDR3 DNA sequence: TGTGCCAGCAGTTACCCCGCGGGAGCGACAGATACGCAGTATTTT. Amino acid sequence: CASSYPAGATDTQYF.

The genes are TRBV5-1 and TRBJ2-3, with TRBD2 identical over 8 bases. V shed 0 bases, J shed 4 bases, and the junction held 7 bases outside the gene matches. This CDR3 has 16 amino acids. Germline loops: CDR1 SGHRS, CDR2 YFSETQ. DNA for the CDR3: TGCGCCAGCAGCTTGGCTCTGCGGGAGGTCTCAGATACGCAGTATTTT. This gives the protein CASSLALREVSDTQYF.

The J gene is TRBJ1-4, the V gene TRBV7-9, with 7 bases that match TRBD1. V was clipped by 5 bases and J by 5 bases; unmatched bases: 5. This CDR3 comprises 14 residues. Germline CDR1 is SEHNR and CDR2 is FQNEAQ (reference sequence). Here the CDR3 reads CASSPTGLNEKLFF. The CDR3 DNA sequence: TGTGCCAGCAGCCCGACAGGGTTAAATGAAAAACTGTTTTTT.

The gene calls are TRBV5-4 and TRBJ1-2; D perhaps matches TRBD1 (5 bases). There are 13 residues in the CDR3. Deletions cut 0 bases from V and 6 bases from J, with 9 bases between. The germline gives CDR1 SGHNT, CDR2 YYREEE (reference sequence). The CDR3 loop is CASSLGRADGYTF. The CDR3 DNA is TGTGCCAGCAGCTTGGGCAGGGCTGATGGCTACACCTTC. Complete variable domain (other parts from reference TRBV5-4 and TRBJ1-2): ETGVTQSPTHLIKTRGQQVTLRCSSQSGHNTVSWYQQALGQGPQFIFQYYREEENGRGNFPPRFSGLQFPNYSSELNVNALELDDSALYLCASSLGRADGYTFGSGTRLTVV.

The V gene is TRBV6-5, the J gene TRBJ2-7, with 7 bases identical to TRBD1. Trimming at V came to 4 bases and at J to 0 bases, leaving 6 bases not matched to a gene. CDR1 and CDR2 (germline): MNHEY, SVGAGI. This CDR3 region has 15 residues. The CDR3 spells CASSSTTGDSYEQYF. The DNA of the CDR3 is TGTGCCAGCAGTTCCACAACAGGGGACTCCTACGAGCAGTACTTC.

The gene calls are TRBV5-1 and TRBJ2-7, with D possibly being TRBD1 (5 bases). The V gene lost 0 bases and the J gene lost 5 bases, with 12 bases spanning the gap. CDR1 and CDR2 from the germline V gene are SGHRS and YFSETQ. The CDR3 covers 14 residues. CDR3 residues: CASSLGQGLHEQYF. The DNA for the CDR3 is TGCGCCAGCAGCTTGGGGCAGGGCTTACACGAGCAGTACTTC.

This chain joins TRBV5-1 and TRBJ2-5; 7 nucleotides agree with TRBD2. The J segment lost 4 bases and the V segment lost 1 base, leaving 16 bases of the junction unmatched. In germline, CDR1 is SGHRS, CDR2 YFSETQ. There are 18 residues in the CDR3. The CDR3 here is CASSLWLSGDLKGETQYF. As DNA, the CDR3 is TGCGCCAGCAGCTTGTGGCTAAGCGGGGACCTCAAGGGAGAGACCCAGTACTTC.

J is TRBJ1-1 and V is TRBV29-1, with TRBD1 as a possible D gene (6 bases). Between the trimmed V and J ends, which lost 4 bases and 8 bases, there was a span of 17 bases. Germline CDR1 reads SQVTM; CDR2 reads ANQGSEA. This CDR3 is 13 amino acids long. The CDR3 spells CSVVTRPGTEAFF. CDR3 nucleotides: TGCAGCGTTGTTACTAGACCCGGGACAGAAGCTTTCTTT.

The rearrangement uses TRBV10-3 and TRBJ1-3; D may be TRBD1 (5 bases). V shed 0 bases and J shed 4 bases, with 13 bases lying between them. This CDR3 is 16 amino acids long. Germline CDR1 reads ENHRY; CDR2 reads SYGVKD. CDR3 sequence: CAISESAGFGGNTIYF. DNA for the CDR3: TGTGCCATCAGTGAGTCAGCAGGGTTTGGGGGAAACACCATATATTTT.

The chain employs TRBV5-8 and TRBJ2-7; D is undetermined. V lost 1 base and J lost 7, with 12 bases in between. CDR1 and CDR2 (germline): SGHTS, YDEGEE. The CDR3 runs 13 residues. The CDR3, as DNA: TGTGCCAGCAGCTTGAAAGCAATTAATGAGCAGTACTTC. Its translation is CASSLKAINEQYF.

This chain joins TRBV2 and TRBJ1-1; TRBD1 aligns across 8 bases. V was pared by 8 bases and J by 1 base, with 9 bases of the junction left unmatched. The CDR3 extends over 15 amino acids. The germline V gene encodes CDR1 SNHLY and CDR2 FYNNEI. CDR3 nucleotide sequence: TGTGCCAGCGCAGCTGGACAGGGAGGGAACACTGAAGCTTTCTTT. Its translation: CASAAGQGGNTEAFF.

The genes are TRBV7-2 and TRBJ2-3; tentative D call: TRBD2 (6 bases). The germline V gene has CDR1 SGHTA and CDR2 FQGNSA. The CDR3 has 15 residues. V lost 1 base to trimming and J lost 2 bases, with 10 bases between them. The CDR3 is CASSLGRGHTDTQYF. DNA of the CDR3: TGTGCCAGCAGCTTAGGGCGGGGCCACACAGATACGCAGTATTTT.

This clone was detected a few times. The rearrangement links TRBV19 to TRBJ1-2; 8 bases fit TRBD1. CDR3 size: 16 residues. J lost 3 bases, V lost 6 bases, and 12 bases had no gene match. Germline V gene sequence: CDR1 LNHDA, CDR2 SQIVND (reference sequence). CDR3 coding DNA: TGTGCCAGTAGAGGGACAGGCCTCCCAATAGACTATGGCTACACCTTC. Protein: CASRGTGLPIDYGYTF.

V and J are TRBV14 and TRBJ2-5; D might be TRBD1 (6 bases). CDR1 is SGHDN, CDR2 FVKESK, per germline. V gave up 1 base and J gave up 4 bases, with 19 bases separating them. CDR3 length: 17 amino acids. The DNA for the CDR3 is TGTGCCAGCAGCCAAGGGACGGTGGGGGCGCCCCCAGAGACCCAGTACTTC. As protein: CASSQGTVGAPPETQYF.

The genes are TRBV6-1 and TRBJ1-5; tentative D call: TRBD1 (6 bases). This CDR3 region has 17 residues. The V gene's germline CDR1 is MNHNS and CDR2 SASEGT. The V end was cut by 3 bases, the J end by 4 bases, with 19 bases between. The CDR3 is CASSESRNREGNQPQHF. The CDR3, as DNA: TGTGCCAGCAGTGAGAGTCGGAACAGGGAGGGTAATCAGCCCCAGCATTTT.

This clone was detected once. The chain joins TRBV20-1 to TRBJ2-5; the match to TRBD2 covers 9 bases. CDR3 size: 16 residues. Germline V gene sequence: CDR1 DFQATT, CDR2 SNEGSKA (reference sequence). Trimming cost V 3 bases and J 0 bases; bases outside gene matches: 8. CDR3 sequence: CSASNPLAGNQETQYF. In DNA, the CDR3 is TGCAGTGCTAGTAACCCGCTAGCGGGGAACCAAGAGACCCAGTACTTC.

The V call is TRBV5-4, the J call TRBJ1-2; perhaps TRBD1 as D (5 bases). Germline-derived CDR1 and CDR2 are SGHNT and YYREEE (reference sequence). Trimming took 3 bases from V and 3 from J, leaving 15 bases between them. This CDR3 has 15 amino acids. The CDR3 DNA sequence: TGTGCCAGCAGCTCCCACCCAGACAGAGACTATGGCTACACCTTC. Translating it yields CASSSHPDRDYGYTF.

The J gene is TRBJ2-6, the V gene TRBV11-3; D uncertain. Germline values: CDR1 SGHNT, CDR2 YENEEA. The V end lost 4 bases, the J end lost 8 bases, and 3 bases lay between the germline ends. This CDR3 has 11 amino acids. CDR3 loop: CASSSSNVLTF. The CDR3, as DNA: TGTGCCAGCAGCTCCTCCAACGTCCTGACTTTC. Full variable domain (rest looked up from reference TRBV11-3 and TRBJ2-6): EAGVVQSPRYKIIEKKQPVAFWCNPISGHNTLYWYLQNLGQGPELLIRYENEEAVDDSQLPKDRFSAERLKGVDSTLKIQPAELGDSAVYLCASSSSNVLTFGAGSRLTVL.